A single TCR beta chain is shown here with its context. What it binds is not known. This specimen belongs to a study of T cells in pancreatic ductal adenocarcinoma. The selected patients with pancreatic ductal adenocarcinoma had surgery but no neoadjuvant therapy. TCRdb's table, derived via immunoSEQ multiplex PCR, lists solely in-frame clones and lacks some. The data show 85,000 to 120,000 clones, roughly 95% seen once. The study's findings and limits: This surgical cohort overrepresents the minority presenting with early-stage disease. Unique clonotypes were 7 to 9-fold more numerous in blood than in tumor.

Deletions cut 0 bases from V and 0 bases from J, with 12 bases between. The CDR3 loop spans 17 amino acids. CDR1 is SGHRS, CDR2 YFSETQ, per germline. The origin of this receptor is a human donor with pancreatic ductal adenocarcinoma. The rearrangement joins TRBV5-1 to TRBJ2-2; tentatively, D is TRBD2 (5 bases). Sequenced input: PBMCs. Written as DNA, the CDR3 is TGCGCCAGCAGCTTGGAAGCTTGGGAGACGAACACCGGGGAGCTGTTTTTT. Protein: CASSLEAWETNTGELFF. The full variable domain, with the rest looked up from reference TRBV5-1 and TRBJ2-2, is KAGVTQTPRYLIKTRGQQVTLSCSPISGHRSVSWYQQTPGQGLQFLFEYFSETQRNKGNFPGRFSGRQFSNSRSEMNVSTLELGDSALYLCASSLEAWETNTGELFFGEGSRLTVL.